This TCR beta chain stems from a study of cytomegalovirus exposure and HLA in healthy donors. Background on the study: In a previous analysis, 95 million to 130 million unique TCR beta sequences were found from about 190 million T cells.

The sample holds a few counts of this clone. Its antigen is unknown. After removal of 4 bases from V and 12 bases from J, the junction contained 3 bases not matched to a gene. Germline V gives CDR1 SEHNR, CDR2 FQNEAQ (reference sequence). CDR3 length: 14 amino acids. Findings and limits, study-wide: Most of the TCR beta V segments (in an earlier analysis) were productive either about 87% or about 30% of the time. Later work showed greater clonal expansion in HLA-associated TCR beta chains than in equally common others.

Use of 60 Vbeta and 13 Jbeta primers characterized the PCR. Profiling relied on immunoSEQ multiplex PCR, and the TCRdb table lists in-frame clones only, not all of them. The repertoire includes about 230,000 clones, around 80% of them detected once, and approximately 0.62% sits in the top ten. The chain recombines TRBV7-9 with TRBJ2-1; 16 bases are a match to TRBD2. Sequenced input: PBMCs. This sequence was found in a woman aged 40 to 50 in good health and CMV-seronegative. The CDR3: CASSSGLAGGPQFF. The DNA for the CDR3 is TGTGCCAGCAGCTCGGGACTAGCGGGGGGGCCGCAGTTCTTC.